These T cell receptor beta chains were read from a single sample in a study of identical twins' blood T cells. TCRdb passed the 5' RACE reads through MiXCR, listing each CDR3 protein once. In the table there are 300,000 to 400,000 distinct CDR3 sequences, 28% of which are singletons. Sequenced: PBMCs. Every receptor here comes from a woman aged 18-50 years in good health. Both conserved end residues are part of each CDR3. D genes are given only for firm matches. Only some rows state a clone size, as once, few, many or a class for expanded clones.

cdr3_aa: CASSQGAHGYTF; cdr3_nt: TGTGCCAGCAGCCAGGGGGCGCATGGCTACACCTTC; v_call: TRBV12-3/TRBV12-4; d_call: TRBD1; clone_size: .; j_call: TRBJ1-2
cdr3_aa: CASSSMGSGYTF; cdr3_nt: TGTGCCAGCAGCTCGATGGGGAGTGGCTACACCTTC; v_call: TRBV11-2; d_call: .; clone_size: many; j_call: TRBJ1-2
cdr3_aa: CASSYPRTGGPKYQPQHF; cdr3_nt: TGTGCCAGCAGTTACCCAAGAACAGGGGGGCCCAAGTATCAGCCCCAGCATTTT; v_call: TRBV6-6; d_call: TRBD1; clone_size: .; j_call: TRBJ1-5
cdr3_aa: CSVEKRGPFWYF; cdr3_nt: TGCAGCGTTGAGAAGCGGGGGCCCTTCTGGTACTTC; v_call: TRBV29-1; d_call: TRBD2; clone_size: .; j_call: TRBJ2-7
cdr3_aa: CSGLRLQGSPEAFF; cdr3_nt: TGCAGCGGCCTCAGGTTGCAGGGCTCCCCTGAAGCTTTCTTT; v_call: TRBV29-1; d_call: .; clone_size: .; j_call: TRBJ1-1
cdr3_aa: CASSHTEVDGYTF; cdr3_nt: TGTGCCAGCAGCCATACAGAGGTGGATGGCTACACCTTC; v_call: TRBV9; d_call: .; clone_size: many; j_call: TRBJ1-2
cdr3_aa: CASSSSDIQYF; cdr3_nt: TGTGCCAGCAGCAGCTCAGATATTCAGTACTTC; v_call: TRBV5-6; d_call: .; clone_size: few; j_call: TRBJ2-4
cdr3_aa: CASSITRGGSQPQHF; cdr3_nt: TGTGCCAGTAGTATAACCAGGGGAGGATCTCAGCCCCAGCATTTT; v_call: TRBV19; d_call: .; clone_size: few; j_call: TRBJ1-5
cdr3_aa: CASSQHGTNTEAFF; cdr3_nt: TGTGCCAGCAGCCAACACGGAACGAACACTGAAGCTTTCTTT; v_call: TRBV2; d_call: .; clone_size: once; j_call: TRBJ1-1
cdr3_aa: CSARRVGHRTYNEQFF; cdr3_nt: TGCAGTGCTAGGCGTGTGGGACACAGAACCTACAATGAGCAGTTCTTC; v_call: TRBV20-1; d_call: .; clone_size: .; j_call: TRBJ2-1
cdr3_aa: CASTASRGDTEAFF; cdr3_nt: TGTGCCAGCACCGCCAGTCGGGGGGACACTGAAGCTTTCTTT; v_call: TRBV7-9; d_call: .; clone_size: .; j_call: TRBJ1-1
cdr3_aa: CSVSRGTKNIQYF; cdr3_nt: TGCAGTGTCAGTCGGGGCACCAAAAACATTCAGTACTTC; v_call: TRBV20-1; d_call: .; clone_size: .; j_call: TRBJ2-4
cdr3_aa: CASSVREGSYNEQFF; cdr3_nt: TGTGCCAGCAGCGTACGGGAGGGATCCTACAATGAGCAGTTCTTC; v_call: TRBV9; d_call: TRBD2; clone_size: .; j_call: TRBJ2-1